This T cell receptor (beta chain) was recorded in a study of cytomegalovirus exposure and HLA in healthy donors. Study-wide points: The number of N-insertions in an Asian-associated ancestry cluster was reportedly below the roughly 670-donor mean in a later analysis. Per a later analysis, HLA-associated TCR beta chains showed more clonal expansion than other, equally common TCR beta chains. TCR beta V- and J-gene trimming was later associated with a missense DCLRE1C variant. In a later analysis, DRB1 alleles had the most associated TCRs; HLA-C alleles the fewest.

CDR3 size: 15 residues. The V gene lost 5 bases and the J gene lost 0 bases, with 9 bases spanning the gap. Germline CDR1 reads SGHRS; CDR2 reads YFSETQ. Both 60 Vbeta primers and 13 Jbeta primers went into the PCR. Produced via immunoSEQ multiplex PCR; TCRdb's table is partial and in-frame only. The table counts around 33,000 clones; 4.5% lies in the top ten. As for this clone: Its antigen is still unknown.

This chain joins TRBV5-1 and TRBJ2-6; the D is unclear. The TCR originated in a woman in her 40s in good health and CMV-seropositive. The sample comprised PBMCs. CDR3 sequence (DNA): TGCGCCAGCAGTGGCGGAAACTCTGGGGCCAACGTCCTGACTTTC. It codes for CASSGGNSGANVLTF. The whole variable domain, filled in from reference TRBV5-1 and TRBJ2-6, reads KAGVTQTPRYLIKTRGQQVTLSCSPISGHRSVSWYQQTPGQGLQFLFEYFSETQRNKGNFPGRFSGRQFSNSRSEMNVSTLELGDSALYLCASSGGNSGANVLTFGAGSRLTVL.